This passage covers 30 T cell receptor beta chains from one sample sequenced in a study of T cell repertoires in cytomegalovirus infection. TCRdb independently ran MiXCR on the reads; one entry per CDR3 protein. The sample has more than 150,000 distinct CDR3 sequences; roughly 27% are singletons. The sequencing sample was made of PBMCs. Receptors were obtained from a human donor in good health (CMV status not recorded). Some clones in this sample may be carry-over from other donors' samples.

A few counts support this clonotype. V is TRBV19 and J is TRBJ1-1; no definite D call. The germline V and J ends were trimmed by 5 bases and 1 base, with 14 bases remaining between them. Germline V gives CDR1 LNHDA, CDR2 SQIVND (reference sequence). This CDR3 is built from 15 residues. The CDR3: CASSSQRRENTEAFF. The CDR3, as DNA: TGTGCCAGTAGTTCACAGCGGAGGGAGAACACTGAAGCTTTCTTT. Complete variable domain (other parts from reference TRBV19 and TRBJ1-1): DGGITQSPKYLFRKEGQNVTLSCEQNLNHDAMYWYRQDPGQGLRLIYYSQIVNDFQKGDIAEGYSVSREKKESFPLTVTSAQKNPTAFYLCASSSQRRENTEAFFGQGTRLTVV.

In its sample, this clonotype was seen a few times. This sequence joins TRBV29-1 and TRBJ1-1; D gene unclear. V lost 6 bases to trimming and J lost 1 base, with 9 bases between them. Germline lookup yields CDR1 SQVTM and CDR2 ANQGSEA. The CDR3 has 12 amino acids. The CDR3 here is CSVGSGNTEAFF. The CDR3, as DNA: TGCAGCGTAGGGAGCGGGAACACTGAAGCTTTCTTT. The entire variable domain, with the rest obtained from reference TRBV29-1 and TRBJ1-1, is as follows: SAVISQKPSRDICQRGTSLTIQCQVDSQVTMMFWYRQQPGQSLTLIATANQGSEATYESGFVIDKFPISRPNLTFSTLTVSNMSPEDSSIYLCSVGSGNTEAFFGQGTRLTVV.

The V call is TRBV7-8, the J call TRBJ1-1, with 8 bases identical to TRBD1. The CDR3 loop spans 14 amino acids. Looked up from germline, CDR1 is SGHVS and CDR2 is FQNEAQ. V shed 6 bases and J 5 bases; nucleotides not matched to a gene: 8. The CDR3 region has the DNA TGTGCCAGCAGGCCTTATAGACAGGGGACTGAAGCTTTCTTT. Translating gives CASRPYRQGTEAFF. The variable domain in full, completed from reference TRBV7-8 and TRBJ1-1, reads GAGVSQSPRYKVAKRGQDVALRCDPISGHVSLFWYQQALGQGPEFLTYFQNEAQLDKSGLPSDRFFAERPEGSVSTLKIQRTQQEDSAVYLCASRPYRQGTEAFFGQGTRLTVV.

This clonotype was seen ten or more times. The CDR3 region has the DNA TGTGCCAGCAGCTTAACAGGGCAGGGCTATGGCTACACCTTC. Protein: CASSLTGQGYGYTF. The rearrangement joins TRBV7-2 to TRBJ1-2; D possibly corresponds to TRBD1 (6 bases). V lost 2 bases and J lost 4, with 11 bases in between. CDR1 and CDR2 from the germline V gene are SGHTA and FQGNSA. The CDR3 extends over 14 amino acids. Combining the CDR3 with reference TRBV7-2 and TRBJ1-2 gives the whole variable domain GAGVSQSPSNKVTEKGKDVELRCDPISGHTALYWYRQSLGQGLEFLIYFQGNSAPDKSGLPSDRFSAERTGGSVSTLTIQRTQQEDSAVYLCASSLTGQGYGYTFGSGTRLTVV.

This sequence joins TRBV12-3 or TRBV12-4 and TRBJ1-4, with D maybe TRBD1 (5 bases). The CDR3 runs to 12 residues. The V and J ends lost 8 bases and 5 bases respectively, with 9 bases between them. DNA of the CDR3: TGTGCCAGCGGACGGGGGAATGAAAAACTGTTTTTT. As protein: CASGRGNEKLFF.

This clonotype was seen only a few times. The chain employs TRBV12-3 or TRBV12-4 and TRBJ1-2, with TRBD1 matching over 7 bases. The CDR3 runs 13 residues. J lost 8 bases, V lost 4 bases, and 7 bases had no gene match. CDR3 loop: CASSSTGSQGYTF. Written as DNA, the CDR3 is TGTGCCAGCAGTTCGACAGGGTCTCAAGGCTACACCTTC.

V is TRBV5-5 and J is TRBJ1-1; D remains unclear. The CDR3 consists of 15 residues. Germline V gene data show CDR1 as SGHKS and CDR2 as YYEKEE (reference sequence). The ends were cut back, 0 bases at V and 0 bases at J, with 9 bases in the middle. CDR3 nucleotides: TGTGCCAGCAGCTTGGGCCCCACAATGAACACTGAAGCTTTCTTT. The encoded protein is CASSLGPTMNTEAFF.

V gene TRBV6-5 combines with J gene TRBJ2-3; 7 nucleotides match TRBD2. In germline, CDR1 is MNHEY, CDR2 SVGAGI. The CDR3 is 16 amino acids. Unmatched junction bases numbered 7, after V lost 2 bases and J lost 2 bases. The DNA for the CDR3 is TGTGCCAGCAGTTACCTCCGAGCGGGGAACACAGATACGCAGTATTTT. It translates to CASSYLRAGNTDTQYF.

This clonotype was detected a few times. This chain links TRBV6-6 with TRBJ2-1; D is ambiguous. CDR1 is MNHNY and CDR2 is SVGAGI in the germline V gene (reference sequence). The V gene lost 2 bases and the J gene lost 9 bases, with 11 bases spanning the gap. This CDR3 contains 13 residues. CDR3 nucleotides: TGTGCCAGCAGTTACGCGATGGCAGCTGAGCAGTTCTTC. This encodes CASSYAMAAEQFF.

This clonotype was detected a few times. The chain joins TRBV15 to TRBJ1-5; D remains unclear. The V gene lost 1 base and the J gene lost 3 bases, with 13 bases spanning the gap. Germline V gives CDR1 LNHNV, CDR2 YYDKDF (reference sequence). This CDR3 has 16 residues. Written as DNA, the CDR3 is TGTGCCACCAGCAGAGCCTCCTCGGGGTACAATCAGCCCCAGCATTTT. Its protein is CATSRASSGYNQPQHF.

This clonotype has a handful of counts. The V and J genes are TRBV15 and TRBJ1-4; 9 positions agree with TRBD1. CDR1 and CDR2 (germline): LNHNV, YYDKDF (reference sequence). With 4 bases clipped from V and 5 bases from J, the junction kept 5 bases outside the gene matches. This CDR3 has 15 residues. The CDR3 spells CATSKGGQGNEKLFF. CDR3 in DNA: TGTGCCACCAGCAAGGGGGGACAGGGAAATGAAAAACTGTTTTTT.

This clonotype was observed a few times. In DNA form, the CDR3 reads TGTGCCAGCAGTTTAAACGGATTTAATGAAAAACTGTTTTTT. It encodes CASSLNGFNEKLFF. The J gene is TRBJ1-4, the V gene TRBV12-3 or TRBV12-4; D is unresolved. The CDR3 totals 14 residues. V gave up 2 bases and J gave up 4 bases, with 8 bases separating them.

In its sample, this clonotype was seen a few times. The chain has TRBV27 and TRBJ2-7; D is ambiguous. CDR1 is MNHEY, CDR2 SMNVEV, per germline (reference sequence). The CDR3 has 14 residues. V lost 0 bases to trimming and J lost 0 bases, with 6 bases between them. Here the CDR3 reads CASSLSYSSYEQYF. For the CDR3, the DNA is TGTGCCAGCAGTTTATCCTACTCCTCCTACGAGCAGTACTTC.

This clonotype has just a few counts. This chain joins TRBV20-1 and TRBJ1-2, with 10 bases identical to TRBD1. V shed 6 bases, J shed 0 bases, and the junction held 4 bases outside the gene matches. This CDR3 is built from 14 residues. CDR1 and CDR2 (germline): DFQATT, SNEGSKA (reference sequence). The CDR3 sequence is CSAGGTGANYGYTF. As DNA, the CDR3 is TGCAGTGCGGGAGGGACAGGGGCTAACTATGGCTACACCTTC.

This clonotype was observed a few times. V gene TRBV28 combines with J gene TRBJ2-3; 8 nucleotides align to TRBD2. The CDR3 loop spans 13 amino acids. Losses at the gene ends were 10 bases for V and 1 base for J; bases not matched to a gene: 4. The germline gives CDR1 MDHEN, CDR2 SYDVKM. CDR3 DNA sequence: TGTGCCACACGGGGGGGTGGCACAGATACGCAGTATTTT. It specifies CATRGGGTDTQYF.

This clonotype has ten or more counts. The chain carries TRBV7-9 and TRBJ1-3; unclear D gene. The CDR3 totals 12 residues. Germline-derived CDR1 and CDR2 are SEHNR and FQNEAQ (reference sequence). V gave up 5 bases and J gave up 4 bases, with 6 bases separating them. The CDR3 DNA reads as TGTGCCAGCAGCCTTTCAGGAAACACCATATATTTT. This translates into CASSLSGNTIYF. Looking up the rest from reference TRBV7-9 and TRBJ1-3 gives the full variable domain: DTGVSQNPRHKITKRGQNVTFRCDPISEHNRLYWYRQTLGQGPEFLTYFQNEAQLEKSRLLSDRFSAERPKGSFSTLEIQRTEQGDSAMYLCASSLSGNTIYFGEGSWLTVV.

The rearrangement links TRBV29-1 to TRBJ1-2; 9 bases are a match to TRBD1. From germline, CDR1 is SQVTM and CDR2 ANQGSEA. V gave up 4 bases and J gave up 2 bases; unmatched junction bases: 8. The CDR3 extends over 15 amino acids. The CDR3 DNA follows: TGCAGCGTTGCCCTTGGAGGACAGGGGAACTATGGCTACACCTTC. It encodes CSVALGGQGNYGYTF.

This clonotype was observed once. This chain joins TRBV19 and TRBJ1-4; possibly TRBD1 for D (5 bases). The CDR3 loop spans 17 amino acids. CDR1 and CDR2 (germline): LNHDA, SQIVND (reference sequence). V shed 7 bases and J shed 0 bases, with 18 bases lying between them. CDR3 sequence: CASTIAGTHATNEKLFF. The CDR3 DNA is TGTGCCAGTACCATCGCAGGGACGCACGCAACTAATGAAAAACTGTTTTTT.

This clonotype was seen only once. The junction does not match germline at one end; this may be a read error. This chain links TRBV7-2 with TRBJ1-2; TRBD1 is a possible D gene (5 bases). The length of the CDR3 is 16 residues. Germline values: CDR1 SGHTA, CDR2 FQGNSA. CDR3 sequence: CASNLERGVYYYGYTF. The CDR3 coding sequence is TGTGCCAGCAACTTAGAACGGGGGGTGTATTACTATGGCTACACCTTC.

This clonotype has ten or more counts. The rearrangement uses TRBV12-5 and TRBJ2-7; TRBD1 agrees at 9 bases. Germline loops: CDR1 LGHNT, CDR2 FRNRAP. This CDR3 contains 17 residues. After removal of 6 bases from V and 2 bases from J, the junction contained 14 bases not matched to a gene. The CDR3 spells CASGPNTGQGSTYEQYF. CDR3 DNA: TGTGCTAGTGGCCCTAACACGGGACAGGGATCAACCTACGAGCAGTACTTC.

This clonotype has ten or more counts. The chain carries TRBV7-2 and TRBJ2-5, with 10 positions matching TRBD2. V lost 1 base to trimming and J lost 5 bases; unmatched junction nucleotides: 7. Germline V lookup: CDR1 SGHTA, CDR2 FQGNSA. The CDR3 is made up of 16 amino acids. CDR3 sequence: CASSLELAGSRETQYF. CDR3 bases: TGTGCCAGCAGCTTAGAACTAGCGGGGAGCAGGGAGACCCAGTACTTC.

The DNA of the CDR3 is TGCGCCAGCAGTCCACAATCGAGAGGACAGGGAGCTGGCTACACCTTC. Translated, it gives CASSPQSRGQGAGYTF. The chain employs TRBV23-1 and TRBJ1-2; TRBD1 aligns across 8 bases. TRBV23-1 is given ORF status, its function remaining uncertain. The V and J ends lost 4 bases and 7 bases, in that order; junction bases with no gene match: 14. This CDR3 comprises 16 residues.

This clonotype has a handful of counts. CDR3 nucleotide sequence: TGTGCCAGCCGGTTTGCCGGGAGCGGGGAGCTGTTTTTT. Translation gives CASRFAGSGELFF. The gene calls are TRBV6-1 and TRBJ2-2; D perhaps matches TRBD2 (6 bases). V was clipped by 8 bases and J by 7 bases, with 14 bases between them. The germline gives CDR1 MNHNS, CDR2 SASEGT. The CDR3 length is 13 residues.

V is TRBV7-8 and J is TRBJ2-4; possibly TRBD2 for D (5 bases). CDR1 is SGHVS and CDR2 is FQNEAQ in the germline V gene. Trimming removed 5 bases from V and 9 bases from J, with 14 bases in between. This CDR3 has 13 residues. CDR3 sequence reads: CASSPGEAGIQYF. CDR3 nucleotides: TGTGCCAGCAGCCCCGGGGAAGCAGGCATTCAGTACTTC.

This clonotype is a singleton in its sample. Germline and junction disagree at one end, which may indicate a read error. This chain links TRBV14 with TRBJ2-7, with 8 bases matching TRBD1. Looked up from germline, CDR1 is SGHDN and CDR2 is FVKESK. The CDR3 length is 17 residues. In nucleotides, the CDR3 is TGTGCCAGCGGCCAACTGCCCGACAGGGGCCCCGTTTACGAGCAGTACTTC. It is translated as CASGQLPDRGPVYEQYF.

This sequence joins TRBV20-1 and TRBJ2-5; TRBD1 aligns across 11 bases. Trimming took 5 bases from V and 0 from J; bases not matched to a gene: 5. CDR3 size: 15 residues. The V gene's germline CDR1 is DFQATT and CDR2 SNEGSKA (reference sequence). The CDR3 protein is CSAPGTGGNQETQYF. The CDR3 region has the DNA TGCAGTGCTCCCGGGACAGGGGGGAACCAAGAGACCCAGTACTTC.

This clonotype showed up many times. The chain is built from TRBV7-2 and TRBJ2-5; 7 bases fit TRBD2. Germline V gene sequence: CDR1 SGHTA, CDR2 FQGNSA. The junction had 7 bases not matched to a gene; V was cut back by 2 bases and J by 4 bases. The CDR3 runs 15 residues. CDR3 amino acids: CASSLPQAGRETQYF. The CDR3 nucleotides read TGTGCCAGCAGCTTACCCCAAGCGGGGAGAGAGACCCAGTACTTC. Drawing the rest from reference TRBV7-2 and TRBJ2-5, the complete variable domain is GAGVSQSPSNKVTEKGKDVELRCDPISGHTALYWYRQSLGQGLEFLIYFQGNSAPDKSGLPSDRFSAERTGGSVSTLTIQRTQQEDSAVYLCASSLPQAGRETQYFGPGTRLLVL.

This clonotype was detected only a few times. The rearrangement joins TRBV10-3 to TRBJ2-5; unclear D gene. The germline gives CDR1 ENHRY, CDR2 SYGVKD. Trimming left V 2 bases short and J 3 bases short, with 7 bases between. The CDR3 contains 13 residues. CDR3 amino acids: CAISEPVEETQYF. The CDR3 DNA is TGTGCCATCAGTGAGCCGGTAGAAGAGACCCAGTACTTC.

CDR3 nucleotide sequence: TGTGCCAGCAGCTCGTCAGGGGGCTATGGCTACACCTTC. This translates into CASSSSGGYGYTF. The chain links TRBV7-2 to TRBJ1-2, with TRBD1 identical over 7 bases. V shed 4 bases, J shed 4 bases, and the junction held 3 bases outside the gene matches. From germline, CDR1 is SGHTA and CDR2 FQGNSA. CDR3 size: 13 residues.

This clonotype has just a few counts. The chain uses TRBV6-5 and TRBJ1-2; 10 bases line up with TRBD1. In germline, CDR1 is MNHEY, CDR2 SVGAGI. The CDR3 consists of 13 residues. J lost 5 bases, V lost 5 bases, and 2 bases had no gene match. In DNA form, the CDR3 reads TGTGCCAGCAGTACGGACAGGGGGTATGGCTACACCTTC. Protein sequence: CASSTDRGYGYTF.